Below, 9 T cell receptor beta chains from the same sample are listed, as sequenced in a study of siplizumab effects on memory and regulatory T cells. Using immunoSEQ multiplex PCR, the repertoire was profiled, and TCRdb retains in-frame clones only, with some absent. Of more than 90,000 clones in the sample, nearly 95% were seen once. The sequenced sample consisted of non-Treg CD4+ T cells sorted from blood. All receptors derive from a human donor in good health.

The V gene is TRBV2, the J gene TRBJ2-3; the D gene is possibly TRBD1 (6 bases). V was cut by 8 bases and J by 0 bases, with 15 bases left in between. CDR1 is SNHLY and CDR2 is FYNNEI in the germline V gene. CDR3 length equals 15 residues. The CDR3 reads CASGRRGLSTDTQYF. The CDR3 DNA is TGTGCCAGCGGGCGCAGGGGCCTCAGCACAGATACGCAGTATTTT.

The CDR3 loop reads CASRDRGSNTGELFF. The CDR3 nucleotides read TGTGCCAGCCGGGACCGGGGTTCGAACACCGGGGAGCTGTTTTTT. The gene calls are TRBV5-4 and TRBJ2-2; tentatively, D is TRBD1 or TRBD2 (5 bases each). In germline, CDR1 is SGHNT, CDR2 YYREEE (reference sequence). CDR3 length: 15 residues. The germline V and J ends were trimmed by 7 bases and 0 bases, with 13 bases remaining between them. Full variable domain (outside the CDR3, taken from reference TRBV5-4 and TRBJ2-2): ETGVTQSPTHLIKTRGQQVTLRCSSQSGHNTVSWYQQALGQGPQFIFQYYREEENGRGNFPPRFSGLQFPNYSSELNVNALELDDSALYLCASRDRGSNTGELFFGEGSRLTVL.

V gene TRBV5-4 combines with J gene TRBJ2-2, with TRBD1 identical over 8 bases. V was pared by 3 bases and J by 0 bases, with 1 base of the junction left unmatched. The germline gives CDR1 SGHNT, CDR2 YYREEE (reference sequence). CDR3 size: 15 residues. The CDR3 DNA follows: TGTGCCAGCAGCTGGGGACAGGCGAACACCGGGGAGCTGTTTTTT. Encoded protein: CASSWGQANTGELFF.

J is TRBJ1-3 and V is TRBV6-1, with no clear D. Trimming removed 3 bases at V and 2 bases at J, with 8 bases between. Germline V gene lookup returns CDR1 MNHNS and CDR2 SASEGT. The CDR3 has 14 amino acids. CDR3 protein: CASSEKSPGNTIYF. CDR3 bases: TGTGCCAGCAGTGAGAAATCCCCTGGAAACACCATATATTTT.

This clone occurred once. This sequence joins TRBV7-9 and TRBJ1-6; no firm D call. Trimming left V 0 bases short and J 9 bases short, with 6 bases between. The CDR3 totals 13 residues. Germline CDR1 SEHNR, CDR2 FQNEAQ (reference sequence). CDR3 in DNA: TGTGCCAGCAGCTTAGCGGAAGGTTCACCCCTCCACTTT. This sequence encodes CASSLAEGSPLHF.

The J gene is TRBJ2-1, the V gene TRBV5-1; 8 nucleotides line up with TRBD1. Losses at the gene ends were 4 bases for V and 5 bases for J; bases not matched to a gene: 8. CDR1 is SGHRS, CDR2 YFSETQ, per germline. The CDR3 length is 15 residues. The CDR3 bases are TGCGCCAGCAGCCGTGGACAGGGATATCACAATGAGCAGTTCTTC. Translation: CASSRGQGYHNEQFF.

V gene TRBV6-1 combines with J gene TRBJ1-3, with TRBD1 identical over 7 bases. The length of the CDR3 is 14 residues. Germline V gives CDR1 MNHNS, CDR2 SASEGT. Losses at the gene ends were 5 bases for V and 4 bases for J; bases not matched to a gene: 5. CDR3 nucleotide sequence: TGTGCCAGCAGTCCGACAGGGACGGGAAACACCATATATTTT. Protein sequence: CASSPTGTGNTIYF.

The chain uses TRBV29-1 and TRBJ1-3; tentatively, D is TRBD1 (6 bases). The ends were cut back, 1 base at V and 6 bases at J, with 10 bases in the middle. Per the germline V gene, CDR1 is SQVTM and CDR2 is ANQGSEA. This CDR3 contains 13 residues. The CDR3 nucleotides are TGCAGCGTTGAAGGGACAGAGCTAAACACCATATATTTT. Translated: CSVEGTELNTIYF.

The chain has TRBV11-2 and TRBJ2-1; 9 bases are a match to TRBD1. V trimming: 5 bases; J trimming: 2 bases; junction bases outside the gene matches: 4. CDR3 length equals 15 residues. CDR1 and CDR2 (germline): SGHAT, FQNNGV. CDR3 loop: CASSIQGAAYNEQFF. The CDR3, as DNA: TGTGCCAGCAGCATACAGGGGGCGGCCTACAATGAGCAGTTCTTC.